The 28 T cell receptor beta chains in this list originate from one sample, sequenced in a study of shared clonotypes between healthy human individuals. Sequencing was performed with immunoSEQ multiplex PCR; in TCRdb, only in-frame clones are kept and a portion is missing. The table shows fewer than 1.4 million clones, with around 78% occurring only once. Material: memory CD4+ T cells from PBMCs. The subset here: CD45RA-negative fraction. These receptors all come from a man aged 18-30 years in good health. Some clones in this sample may be carry-over from other donors' samples.

The rearrangement joins TRBV6-1 to TRBJ1-2, with 7 positions matching TRBD1. The CDR3 runs 12 residues. Germline CDR1 reads MNHNS; CDR2 reads SASEGT. Losses at the gene ends were 8 bases for V and 2 bases for J; bases not matched to a gene: 2. CDR3 DNA: TGTGCCAGCCCACAGGGGAACTATGGCTACACCTTC. Encoded protein: CASPQGNYGYTF.

This clone was seen once. The chain uses TRBV30 and TRBJ2-7; D unclear. The germline V gene has CDR1 GTSNPN and CDR2 SVGIG (reference sequence). This CDR3 comprises 12 residues. Trimming stripped 3 bases from V and 3 bases from J, with 9 bases between. The CDR3 sequence: CAWRAPLYEQYF. DNA for the CDR3: TGTGCCTGGAGGGCCCCCCTCTACGAGCAGTACTTC. Filled out from reference TRBV30 and TRBJ2-7, the complete variable domain reads SQTIHQWPATLVQPVGSPLSLECTVEGTSNPNLYWYRQAAGRGLQLLFYSVGIGQISSEVPQNLSASRPQDRQFILSSKKLLLSDSGFYLCAWRAPLYEQYFGPGTRLTVT.

In its sample, this clone was seen a few times. The V gene is TRBV20-1, the J gene TRBJ2-7; 12 positions agree with TRBD2. CDR1 is DFQATT and CDR2 is SNEGSKA in the germline V gene (reference sequence). This CDR3 is built from 11 residues. The V and J ends lost 7 bases and 12 bases, in that order; junction bases with no gene match: 7. Here the CDR3 reads CSVGLAGGGYF. Here the CDR3 DNA reads TGCAGTGTGGGGCTAGCGGGAGGGGGGTACTTC.

The genes are TRBV18 and TRBJ2-7, with 11 positions matching TRBD2. Trimming took 6 bases from V and 0 from J; bases not matched to a gene: 4. This CDR3 comprises 15 residues. Germline V CDR1 and CDR2: KGHSH, LQKENI. The CDR3, as DNA: TGTGCCAGCTCTCAGACTAGCGGGAACTCCTACGAGCAGTACTTC. This gives the protein CASSQTSGNSYEQYF. The full variable domain, rest sourced from reference TRBV18 and TRBJ2-7, is NAGVMQNPRHLVRRRGQEARLRCSPMKGHSHVYWYRQLPEEGLKFMVYLQKENIIDESGMPKERFSAEFPKEGPSILRIQQVVRGDSAAYFCASSQTSGNSYEQYFGPGTRLTVT.

This clone was observed at least ten times. The chain has TRBV30 and TRBJ2-3, with 9 nucleotides matching TRBD2. Unmatched junction bases numbered 4, after V lost 2 bases and J lost 4 bases. This CDR3 region has 14 residues. Germline assignment: CDR1 GTSNPN and CDR2 SVGIG (reference sequence). Here the CDR3 reads CAWSTLAGSDTQYF. The CDR3 DNA sequence: TGTGCCTGGAGTACCCTAGCGGGGTCAGATACGCAGTATTTT.

About this clone: Within the sample, other DNA sequences also encode this same CDR3. This rearrangement joins TRBV7-2 to TRBJ1-3; no definite D call. This CDR3 comprises 15 residues. Trimming took off 1 base at V and 3 bases at J, with 10 bases between the two ends. CDR1 is SGHTA, CDR2 FQGNSA, per germline. As DNA, the CDR3 is TGTGCCAGCAGCTTAGTCCGGGGTGGTGGAAACACCATATATTTT. It specifies CASSLVRGGGNTIYF.

The chain uses TRBV7-9 and TRBJ2-7; D gene uncertain. The CDR3 has 12 residues. The V gene's germline CDR1 is SEHNR and CDR2 FQNEAQ (reference sequence). Trimming left V 3 bases short and J 8 bases short, with 11 bases between. As DNA, the CDR3 is TGTGCCAGCAGCTTTGGGCGCACCCAGCAGTACTTC. Amino acids: CASSFGRTQQYF.

Regarding this clone: The identical CDR3 is also encoded by other nucleotide sequences in the sample. The rearrangement joins TRBV5-4 to TRBJ1-2; D is ambiguous. The germline CDR1 and CDR2 sequences are SGHNT and YYREEE (reference sequence). CDR3 length: 13 amino acids. V lost 0 bases, J lost 2 bases, and 5 bases lay in between. The CDR3 is CASSLDGNYGYTF. The DNA for the CDR3 is TGTGCCAGCAGCTTGGACGGGAACTATGGCTACACCTTC. Full variable domain (outside the CDR3, taken from reference TRBV5-4 and TRBJ1-2): ETGVTQSPTHLIKTRGQQVTLRCSSQSGHNTVSWYQQALGQGPQFIFQYYREEENGRGNFPPRFSGLQFPNYSSELNVNALELDDSALYLCASSLDGNYGYTFGSGTRLTVV.

The V gene is TRBV28, the J gene TRBJ2-1, with 10 bases that match TRBD2. Germline loops: CDR1 MDHEN, CDR2 SYDVKM. The CDR3 consists of 16 residues. The ends lost 5 bases at V and 5 bases at J; junction bases unmatched: 9. As DNA, the CDR3 is TGTGCCAGCAGTCCGCCCAGCGGGAGGGCAGACAATGAGCAGTTCTTC. It codes for CASSPPSGRADNEQFF.

The chain recombines TRBV11-2 with TRBJ2-1, with D tentatively TRBD1 (6 bases). The CDR3 spans 14 residues. Between the trimmed V and J ends, which lost 3 bases and 5 bases, there was a span of 11 bases. Per germline, CDR1 SGHAT and CDR2 FQNNGV. CDR3 coding DNA: TGTGCCAGCAGCTTCGGGTCAGGGGACAATGAGCAGTTCTTC. It is translated as CASSFGSGDNEQFF.

In regard to this clone: A far larger clone is a single base away, which makes a read error likely. The rearrangement links TRBV27 to TRBJ2-3; tentative D call: TRBD2 (5 bases). V was pared by 6 bases and J by 4 bases, with 5 bases between. From germline, CDR1 is MNHEY and CDR2 SMNVEV (reference sequence). CDR3 length: 11 residues. CDR3 protein: CASRRADTQYF. The CDR3 DNA is TGTGCCAGCAGGAGGGCAGATACGCAGTATTTT.

The rearrangement uses TRBV7-9 and TRBJ1-1; the D gene is possibly TRBD1 (6 bases). Germline-derived CDR1 and CDR2 are SEHNR and FQNEAQ (reference sequence). V was pared by 4 bases and J by 3 bases, with 9 bases between. The CDR3 has 13 amino acids. CDR3 residues: CASSWTEDTEAFF. In DNA form, the CDR3 reads TGTGCCAGCAGCTGGACAGAGGACACTGAAGCTTTCTTT.

The chain joins TRBV4-2 to TRBJ1-3; 7 nucleotides line up with TRBD1. The CDR3 is 15 residues long. J gave up 8 bases and V 4 bases, and 11 bases lay outside the gene matches. Germline V lookup: CDR1 LGHNA, CDR2 YNFKEQ. The CDR3 loop is CASSLSGTETDTIYF. CDR3 sequence (DNA): TGTGCCAGCAGCCTGTCCGGGACAGAAACCGACACCATATATTTT.

This clone was counted only a few times. This chain joins TRBV27 and TRBJ2-6; D is ambiguous. The CDR3 length is 14 residues. V lost 8 bases and J 2 bases, leaving 10 bases between the germline ends. Per germline, CDR1 MNHEY and CDR2 SMNVEV (reference sequence). As DNA, the CDR3 is TGTGCCAGCCCTATGGACGCTGGGGCCAACGTCCTGACTTTC. It encodes CASPMDAGANVLTF.

The chain employs TRBV20-1 and TRBJ2-7; no definite D call. There are 11 residues in the CDR3. Trimming stripped 3 bases from V and 6 bases from J, with 9 bases between. CDR1 is DFQATT, CDR2 SNEGSKA, per germline (reference sequence). The CDR3 is CSASWAAEQYF. The CDR3 region has the DNA TGCAGTGCTAGTTGGGCAGCCGAGCAGTACTTC.

The chain employs TRBV9 and TRBJ2-5; either TRBD1 or TRBD2 may fit D (6 bases each). The ends were cut back, 4 bases at V and 0 bases at J, with 13 bases in the middle. The CDR3 covers 15 residues. Germline CDR1 reads SGDLS; CDR2 reads YYNGEE. CDR3 coding DNA: TGTGCCAGCAGCAGCCTCGGGGGCTACCAAGAGACCCAGTACTTC. It yields the protein CASSSLGGYQETQYF.

The chain recombines TRBV9 with TRBJ2-3, with D perhaps TRBD2 (5 bases). Germline values: CDR1 SGDLS, CDR2 YYNGEE. The length of the CDR3 is 15 residues. V shed 0 bases and J shed 0 bases, with 8 bases lying between them. This CDR3 is CASSVVSGSTDTQYF. The CDR3 nucleotides are TGTGCCAGCAGCGTAGTGAGCGGCAGCACAGATACGCAGTATTTT.

Remarks on this clone: A read error is likely here: a far larger clone is one base away. This chain uses TRBV5-1 with TRBJ2-5, with 9 bases identical to TRBD2. CDR3 length equals 15 residues. With V trimmed by 3 bases and J by 11 bases, 14 bases remained unmatched. Looked up from germline, CDR1 is SGHRS and CDR2 is YFSETQ. CDR3 residues: CASSCKLAGNDEQYF. CDR3 coding DNA: TGCGCCAGCAGCTGTAAGCTAGCGGGAAATGATGAGCAGTACTTC. Looking up the rest from reference TRBV5-1 and TRBJ2-5 gives the full variable domain: KAGVTQTPRYLIKTRGQQVTLSCSPISGHRSVSWYQQTPGQGLQFLFEYFSETQRNKGNFPGRFSGRQFSNSRSEMNVSTLELGDSALYLCASSCKLAGNDEQYFGPGTRLLVL.

The rearrangement uses TRBV20-1 and TRBJ2-1, with unresolved D. This CDR3 is 11 amino acids long. Germline CDR1 reads DFQATT; CDR2 reads SNEGSKA (reference sequence). Trimming took 6 bases from V and 12 from J, leaving 15 bases between them. CDR3 loop: CSAPTGSLQFF. The CDR3 DNA reads TGCAGTGCCCCGACTGGTTCGCTGCAGTTCTTC.

Comments on this clone: This may arise from a read error, as a much more abundant clone is one base away. The chain employs TRBV28 and TRBJ1-1; TRBD1 agrees at 7 bases. The germline V gene has CDR1 MDHEN and CDR2 SYDVKM. CDR3 length equals 12 residues. CDR3 nucleotide sequence: TGTACCAGCAGCGATGACAGGGCTGAAGCTTTCTTT. It yields the protein CTSSDDRAEAFF.

This chain uses TRBV29-1 with TRBJ2-1; D is unclear. The CDR3 is 14 amino acids. V dropped 4 bases and J dropped 0 bases, with 10 bases sitting between them. Germline lookup yields CDR1 SQVTM and CDR2 ANQGSEA. This CDR3 is CSVVWWSSYNEQFF. The DNA of the CDR3 is TGCAGCGTTGTTTGGTGGAGCTCCTACAATGAGCAGTTCTTC.

In this sample, this clone turned up once. CDR3 in DNA: TGTGCCAGCAGCTTACAACAGGGGGCCCGGGCTGAAGCTTTCTTT. Translation gives CASSLQQGARAEAFF. V gene TRBV5-4 combines with J gene TRBJ1-1; 9 bases line up with TRBD1. V was pared by 2 bases and J by 6 bases, with 8 bases of the junction left unmatched. The CDR3 spans 15 residues. Germline V gene lookup returns CDR1 SGHNT and CDR2 YYREEE (reference sequence). Full variable domain (outside the CDR3, taken from reference TRBV5-4 and TRBJ1-1): ETGVTQSPTHLIKTRGQQVTLRCSSQSGHNTVSWYQQALGQGPQFIFQYYREEENGRGNFPPRFSGLQFPNYSSELNVNALELDDSALYLCASSLQQGARAEAFFGQGTRLTVV.

The V call is TRBV7-6, the J call TRBJ1-3; 9 bases match TRBD1. Germline CDR1 and CDR2: SGHVS and FNYEAQ. This CDR3 has 14 amino acids. The junction had 7 bases not matched to a gene; V was cut back by 5 bases and J by 8 bases. CDR3 DNA sequence: TGTGCCAGCAGCCGGGACAGGGTTCCGGACACCATATATTTT. Its translation: CASSRDRVPDTIYF.

The genes are TRBV5-6 and TRBJ1-5, with D possibly TRBD1 on 6 matching bases. The germline V and J ends were trimmed by 6 bases and 5 bases, with 15 bases remaining between them. Per germline, CDR1 SGHDT and CDR2 YYEEEE. This CDR3 is 14 amino acids long. The CDR3 loop reads CASNWGGFDQPQHF. CDR3 sequence (DNA): TGTGCCAGCAACTGGGGGGGCTTCGATCAGCCCCAGCATTTT.

This chain links TRBV7-6 with TRBJ2-5, with TRBD2 identical over 12 bases. The germline CDR1 and CDR2 sequences are SGHVS and FNYEAQ. With V trimmed by 5 bases and J by 1 base, 14 bases remained unmatched. This CDR3 is built from 19 residues. CDR3 in amino acids: CASSRMVLAGGPGQETQYF. The CDR3 region has the DNA TGTGCCAGCAGCCGAATGGTCCTAGCGGGAGGGCCCGGCCAAGAGACCCAGTACTTC.

The V call is TRBV6-5, the J call TRBJ2-1, with a tentative D call TRBD1 (5 bases). Trimming cost V 0 bases and J 0 bases, with 9 bases left between them. This CDR3 has 16 residues. Per germline, CDR1 MNHEY and CDR2 SVGAGI. The DNA for the CDR3 is TGTGCCAGCAGTTACTCCGACAGAAACTCCTACAATGAGCAGTTCTTC. It specifies CASSYSDRNSYNEQFF.

V gene TRBV2 combines with J gene TRBJ2-3; 8 bases are shared with TRBD2. Germline-derived CDR1 and CDR2 are SNHLY and FYNNEI. Trimming removed 11 bases from V and 4 bases from J; junction bases left unmatched: 8. This CDR3 spans 13 amino acids. In DNA form, the CDR3 reads TGTGCCGGCCAAGCGGGAGACCCAGATACGCAGTATTTT. As protein: CAGQAGDPDTQYF.

The V call is TRBV27, the J call TRBJ1-2; 7 bases map to TRBD1. This CDR3 has 13 amino acids. Trimming took 3 bases from V and 7 from J; bases not matched to a gene: 5. Germline V gives CDR1 MNHEY, CDR2 SMNVEV (reference sequence). DNA for the CDR3: TGTGCCAGCAGTTTTTGGGACAGAGGTGGCTACACCTTC. It translates to CASSFWDRGGYTF.